The TCR beta chain described here comes from a study of T cells in narcolepsy. Across the whole study: Enrolled donors included narcolepsy type 1 or type 2 patients and healthy controls. Findings of the study overall: Autoreactive HCRT-specific and TRIB2-specific clonotypes were marked in same-patient CSF-versus-blood CD4+ comparisons. No autoreactive T cell clone sequences appeared in some memory CD4+ repertoires. Healthy controls reportedly lacked the autoreactive clonotypes serially found in patients' blood.

On this clone itself: Its antigen is still unknown.

The CDR3 spans 17 residues. Germline V gene lookup returns CDR1 SGHNT and CDR2 YYREEE (reference sequence). The V segment lost 0 bases and the J segment 0 bases; nucleotides outside the gene matches: 6. Sequenced by immunoSEQ multiplex PCR; TCRdb stores in-frame clones only, minus some. The table has 31,000 or so clones, roughly 88% seen once. The chain recombines TRBV5-4 with TRBJ1-2; 9 bases are shared with TRBD1. Sequencing used CD45RA- memory CD4+ T cells from PBMCs. The sequence was collected from a human donor with narcolepsy. The CDR3 reads CASSLDRGRGPNYGYTF. The CDR3 bases are TGTGCCAGCAGCTTGGACAGGGGGCGAGGACCTAACTATGGCTACACCTTC.